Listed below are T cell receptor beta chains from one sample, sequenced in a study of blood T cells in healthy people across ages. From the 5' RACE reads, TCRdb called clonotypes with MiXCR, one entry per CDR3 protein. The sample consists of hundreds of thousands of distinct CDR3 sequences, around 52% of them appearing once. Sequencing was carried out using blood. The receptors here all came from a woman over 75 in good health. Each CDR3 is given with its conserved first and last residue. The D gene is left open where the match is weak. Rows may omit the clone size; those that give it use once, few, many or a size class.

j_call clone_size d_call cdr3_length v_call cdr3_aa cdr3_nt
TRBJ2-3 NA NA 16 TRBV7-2 CASSQYGAVPTDTQYF TGTGCCAGCAGCCAATATGGGGCGGTCCCCACAGATACGCAGTATTTT
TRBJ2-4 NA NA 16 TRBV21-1 CASRKSDRLAKNIQYF TGTGCCAGCAGGAAATCGGACAGACTAGCCAAAAACATTCAGTACTTC
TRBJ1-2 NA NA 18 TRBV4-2 CASSQDRERTGGGYGCTF TGTGCCAGCAGCCAAGACCGAGAAAGGACCGGCGGAGGCTATGGCTGCACCTTC
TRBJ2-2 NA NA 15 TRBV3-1 CASGLGLTNTGELFF TGTGCCAGCGGCCTTGGACTGACGAACACCGGGGAGCTGTTTTTT
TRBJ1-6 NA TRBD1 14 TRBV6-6 CASSNRGENSPLHF TGTGCCAGCAGTAACAGGGGGGAGAATTCACCCCTCCACTTT
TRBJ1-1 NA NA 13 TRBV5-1 CASSPYMDTEAFF TGCGCCAGCAGCCCGTACATGGACACTGAAGCTTTCTTT
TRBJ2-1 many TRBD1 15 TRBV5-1 CASSLEQGAYNEQFF TGCGCCAGCAGCTTGGAACAGGGGGCCTACAATGAGCAGTTCTTC
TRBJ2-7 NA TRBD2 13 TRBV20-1 CSGWGGSSYEQYF TGCAGCGGATGGGGGGGGAGCTCCTACGAGCAGTACTTC
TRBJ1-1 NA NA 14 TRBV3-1 CASMPSLLNTEAFF TGTGCCAGCATGCCAAGCTTGCTGAACACTGAAGCTTTCTTT
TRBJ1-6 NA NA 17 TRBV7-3 CASSLYTGSSYNSPLHF TGTGCCAGCAGCTTATATACAGGGAGCTCCTATAATTCACCCCTCCACTTT
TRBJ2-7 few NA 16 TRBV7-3 CASSRNPGYSYNEQYF TGTGCCAGCAGCCGCAATCCCGGGTACTCCTACAATGAGCAGTACTTC
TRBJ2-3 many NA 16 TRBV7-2 CASSLSWDSITDTQYF TGTGCCAGCAGCTTATCGTGGGACTCGATCACAGATACGCAGTATTTT
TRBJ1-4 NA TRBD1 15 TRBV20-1 CSARDPGQGQEKLFF TGCAGTGCTAGAGATCCGGGACAGGGCCAGGAAAAACTGTTTTTT
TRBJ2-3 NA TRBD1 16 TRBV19 CASRLRTGARTDTQYF TGTGCTAGTAGGCTGAGGACAGGGGCGAGGACAGATACGCAGTATTTT
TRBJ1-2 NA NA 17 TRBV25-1 CASSGPLQGFLDYGYTF TGTGCCAGCAGTGGCCCCCTCCAGGGTTTTTTGGACTATGGCTACACCTTC
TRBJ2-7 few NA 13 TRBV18 CASSPPAATKQYF TGTGCCAGCTCACCACCGGCAGCTACGAAGCAGTACTTC
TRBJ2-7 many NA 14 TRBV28 CASSQSGRGREQYF TGTGCCAGCAGTCAAAGCGGGCGAGGACGCGAGCAGTACTTC
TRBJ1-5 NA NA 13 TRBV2 CASSEVRDQPQHF TGTGCCAGCAGTGAAGTCAGGGATCAGCCCCAGCATTTT
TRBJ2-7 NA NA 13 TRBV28 CASSATVTYEQYF TGTGCCAGCAGTGCGACAGTTACCTACGAGCAGTACTTC
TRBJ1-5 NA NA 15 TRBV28 CASSLLRATNQPQHF TGTGCCAGCAGTTTACTCCGGGCCACAAATCAGCCCCAGCATTTT
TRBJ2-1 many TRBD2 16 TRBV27 CASSLRLAGGYNEQFF TGTGCCAGCAGTCTGAGACTAGCGGGGGGTTACAATGAGCAGTTCTTC
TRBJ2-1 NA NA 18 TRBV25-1 CASSVGGGTGTTYNEQFF TGTGCCAGCAGTGTAGGGGGGGGGACCGGGACCACATACAATGAGCAGTTCTTC